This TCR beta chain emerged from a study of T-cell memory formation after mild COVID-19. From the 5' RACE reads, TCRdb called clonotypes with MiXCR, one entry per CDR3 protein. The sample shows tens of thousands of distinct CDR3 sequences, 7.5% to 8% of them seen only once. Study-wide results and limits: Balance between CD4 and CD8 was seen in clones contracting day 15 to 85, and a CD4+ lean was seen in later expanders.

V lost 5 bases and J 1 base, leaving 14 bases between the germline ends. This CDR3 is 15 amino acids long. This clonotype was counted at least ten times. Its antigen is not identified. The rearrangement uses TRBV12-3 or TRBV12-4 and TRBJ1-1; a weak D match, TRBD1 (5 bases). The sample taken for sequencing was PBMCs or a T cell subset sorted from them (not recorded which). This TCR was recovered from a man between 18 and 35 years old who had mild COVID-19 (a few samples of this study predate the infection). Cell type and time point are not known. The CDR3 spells CASSPHGASNTEAFF. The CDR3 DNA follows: TGTGCCAGCAGTCCCCACGGGGCCTCGAACACTGAAGCTTTCTTT.